This T cell receptor (beta chain) appears in the sequencing data of a study of blood T cell repertoires in COVID-19 (TCRdb year 2020). At the level of the whole study: Collaborator samples came from the United States, Italy and Spain and covered acute and convalescent phases of COVID-19. The material from the prospective study consisted of cDNA or gDNA derived from T cells, B-cell-depleted T cells, or PBMCs. The dataset comprised deeply sampled blood TCRbeta repertoires from subjects exposed to, actively infected with, or recovered from COVID-19. The repertoires were released in a freely available public database meant as a resource for research on the immune response to SARS-CoV-2. The samples were drawn from the first 160 participants of the ongoing ImmuneRACE study and from 1,200 or so subjects provided by 6 global collaborators. The sample metadata nearly always contained a de-identified subject ID, COVID-19 status, age in years and sex. Where available, HLA class I and class II types were obtained from metadata supplied by the sample provider rather than from assay-based typing. What the research found in general, with its limitations: Clinical and demographic metadata were provided uncurated, with the amount varying by source and participant.

On this clone itself: No cognate antigen has been identified for it. Per-nucleotide qualities are absent, and no much larger clonotype sits a single base away.

Collaborating institutions collected whole blood in K2EDTA tubes following their own protocols. For TCRbeta analysis, collaborator samples were shipped as frozen whole blood, as isolated PBMCs, or as DNA extracted from either sample type. The immunoSEQ Assay, a bias-controlled multiplex PCR, was used to amplify TCRbeta CDR3 regions from genomic DNA. On the study's bioinformatics: The number of nucleated cells in each sample was estimated from the amplification of reference gene primers within the assay. Sequence reads were collapsed and filtered to measure the absolute abundance of every unique TCRbeta CDR3 rearrangement. For each sample, productive Simpson clonality was calculated as the square root of Simpson's diversity index over productive rearrangements. Entries here come from immuneACCESS through TCRdb and include only in-frame sequences with V and J called. Some clones fail to appear in such tables; in the studies checked, an unresolved V gene covers under half of the shortfall, and the cause of the remainder is unknown. That table is the source of V, J and clone size, and D and trimming were worked out from the DNA. In all, the sample holds some 20,000 clones, and 90% of those were seen once. 2.7% of the sample is held by the ten biggest clonotypes.

The sample consisted of peripheral blood. The TCR originated in a man aged 70-80 years with acute or convalescent COVID-19.

Read as DNA, the sequence is TGTGCCAGCAGCTTAACCGAGACAGGGAACTACGAGCAGTACTTC. It encodes CASSLTETGNYEQYF. This chain joins TRBV7-9 to TRBJ2-7, with 7 junctional bases fitting TRBD1. V is cut back by 2 bases and J by 3 bases, with 7 bases in the junction unmatched. Reading the germline V gene (reference sequence) gives CDR1 SEHNR and CDR2 FQNEAQ. The CDR3 contains 15 residues, cysteine and phenylalanine counted. CDR3 DNA only is kept here, 45 bases in frame from base 1.